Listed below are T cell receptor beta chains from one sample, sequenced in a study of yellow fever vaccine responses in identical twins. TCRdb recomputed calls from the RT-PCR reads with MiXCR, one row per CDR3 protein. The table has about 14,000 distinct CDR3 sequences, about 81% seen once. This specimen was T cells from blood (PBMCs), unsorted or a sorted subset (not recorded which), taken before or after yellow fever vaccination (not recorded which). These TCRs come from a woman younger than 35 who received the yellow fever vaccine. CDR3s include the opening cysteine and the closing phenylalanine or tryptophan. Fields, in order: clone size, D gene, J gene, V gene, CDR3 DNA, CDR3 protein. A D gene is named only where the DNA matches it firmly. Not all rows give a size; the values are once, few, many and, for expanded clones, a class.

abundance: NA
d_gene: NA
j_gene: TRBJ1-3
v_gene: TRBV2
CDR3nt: TGTGCCAGCAGTGAAGGTCGCTCGATCTCTGGAAACACCATATATTTT
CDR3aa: CASSEGRSISGNTIYF

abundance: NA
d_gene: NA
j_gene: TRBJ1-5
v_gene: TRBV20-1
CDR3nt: TGCAGTGCTATAAGATCGGGGGAGGGGGTAAATCAGCCCCAGCATTTT
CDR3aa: CSAIRSGEGVNQPQHF

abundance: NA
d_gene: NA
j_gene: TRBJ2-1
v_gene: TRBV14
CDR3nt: TGTGCCAGCAGCCAAGATACCTGGTACAATGAGCAGTTCTTC
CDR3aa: CASSQDTWYNEQFF

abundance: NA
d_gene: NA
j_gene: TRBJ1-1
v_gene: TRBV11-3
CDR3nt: TGTGCCAGCAGCTTAGTGCCGAACACTGAAGCTTTCTTT
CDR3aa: CASSLVPNTEAFF

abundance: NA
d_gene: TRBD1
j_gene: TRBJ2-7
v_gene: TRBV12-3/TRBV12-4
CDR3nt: TGTGCCAGCAGCAGTAGGGGGCCCTACGAGCAGTACTTC
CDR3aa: CASSSRGPYEQYF

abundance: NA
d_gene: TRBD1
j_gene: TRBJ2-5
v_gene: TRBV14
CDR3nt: TGTGCCAGCAGCCAACTGGGACAGGGGGCGAAAGAGACCCAGTACTTC
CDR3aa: CASSQLGQGAKETQYF

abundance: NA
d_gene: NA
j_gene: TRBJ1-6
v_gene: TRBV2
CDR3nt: TGTGCCAGCAGTGAAGTTGTCGGATATAATTCACCCCTCCACTTT
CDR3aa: CASSEVVGYNSPLHF

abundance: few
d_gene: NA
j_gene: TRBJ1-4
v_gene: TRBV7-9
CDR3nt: TGTGCCAGCAGCACGGTCGGGGCTAATAATGAAAAACTGTTTTTT
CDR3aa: CASSTVGANNEKLFF

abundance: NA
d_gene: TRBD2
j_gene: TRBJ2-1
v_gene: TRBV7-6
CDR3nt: TGTGCCAGCAGCCGAGTTAGCGGGGGGCCGGGCAATGAGCAGTTCTTC
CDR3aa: CASSRVSGGPGNEQFF

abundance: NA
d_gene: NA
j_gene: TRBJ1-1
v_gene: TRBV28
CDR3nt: TGTGCCAGCAGTTTTAACAGAAGGAACACTGAAGCTTTCTTT
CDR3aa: CASSFNRRNTEAFF

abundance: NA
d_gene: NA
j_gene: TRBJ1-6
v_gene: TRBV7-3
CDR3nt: TGTGCCAGCAGCTTAAACCGGAATTCACCCCTCCACTTT
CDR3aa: CASSLNRNSPLHF

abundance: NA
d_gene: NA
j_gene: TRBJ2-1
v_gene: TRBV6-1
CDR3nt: TGTGCCAGCAGCCAGCTCGGACGGACCTTATACAATGAGCAGTTCTTC
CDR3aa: CASSQLGRTLYNEQFF

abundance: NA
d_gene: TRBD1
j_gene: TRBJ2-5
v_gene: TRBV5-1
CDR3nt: TGCGCCAGCAGCCCGGGACAGGGTAACTTGGAGACCCAGTACTTC
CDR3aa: CASSPGQGNLETQYF

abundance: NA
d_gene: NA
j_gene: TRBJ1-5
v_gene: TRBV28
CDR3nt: TGTGCCAGCACCTTGGGGGGCCTGGGACAGCCCCAGCATTTT
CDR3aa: CASTLGGLGQPQHF

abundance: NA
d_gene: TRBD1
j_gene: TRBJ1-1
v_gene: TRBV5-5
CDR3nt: TGTGCCAGCAGCCCCAGGGGGGCGAACACTGAAGCTTTCTTT
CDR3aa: CASSPRGANTEAFF

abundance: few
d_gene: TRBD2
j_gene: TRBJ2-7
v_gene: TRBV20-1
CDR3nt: TGCAGTGCTGGACCGGGACTAGGGCGGTTCGAGCAGTACTTC
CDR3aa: CSAGPGLGRFEQYF

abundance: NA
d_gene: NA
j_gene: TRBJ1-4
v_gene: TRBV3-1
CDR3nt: TGTGCCGTTGGGGGCAGGGGAAATGAAAAACTGTTTTTT
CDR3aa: CAVGGRGNEKLFF

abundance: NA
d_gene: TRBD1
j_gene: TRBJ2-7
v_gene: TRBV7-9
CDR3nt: TGTGCCAGCAGCCCCGGCCTGGCGACAGGGAGAACCTACGAGCAGTACTTC
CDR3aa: CASSPGLATGRTYEQYF

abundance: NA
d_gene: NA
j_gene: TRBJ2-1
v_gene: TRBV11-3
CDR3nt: TGTGCCAGCAGCTTAGTCGGGGACTCCTACAATGAGCAGTTCTTC
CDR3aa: CASSLVGDSYNEQFF

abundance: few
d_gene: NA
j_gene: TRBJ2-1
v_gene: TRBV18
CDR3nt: TGTGCCAGCTCACCACTAGAAACCTACAATGAGCAGTTCTTC
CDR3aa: CASSPLETYNEQFF

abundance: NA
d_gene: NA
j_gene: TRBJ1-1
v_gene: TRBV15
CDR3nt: TGTGCCACCACCCCAGTCTATGGGGACGCTGAAGCTTTCTTT
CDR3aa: CATTPVYGDAEAFF

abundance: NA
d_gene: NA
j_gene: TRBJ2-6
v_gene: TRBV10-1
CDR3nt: TGCGCCAGCAGTGAGTCGCAGGCCGCCAACGTCCTGACTTTC
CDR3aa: CASSESQAANVLTF

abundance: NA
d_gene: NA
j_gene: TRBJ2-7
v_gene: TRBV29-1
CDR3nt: TGCAGCGTCCGAAGGGGGACGGACTCCTACGAGCAGTACTTC
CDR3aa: CSVRRGTDSYEQYF

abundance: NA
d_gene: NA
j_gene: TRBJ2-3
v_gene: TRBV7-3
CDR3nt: TGTGCCAGCAGATTAATTGAGCGCGATACGCAGTATTTT
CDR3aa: CASRLIERDTQYF

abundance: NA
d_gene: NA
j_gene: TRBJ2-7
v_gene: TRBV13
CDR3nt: TGTGCCAGCCGGAGCCAATACTCCTACGAGCAGTACTTC
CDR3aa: CASRSQYSYEQYF

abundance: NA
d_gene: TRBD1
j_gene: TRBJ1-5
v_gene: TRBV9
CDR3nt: TGTGCCAGCAGCGCGGGACAGACTAGCAATCAGCCCCAGCATTTT
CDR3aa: CASSAGQTSNQPQHF

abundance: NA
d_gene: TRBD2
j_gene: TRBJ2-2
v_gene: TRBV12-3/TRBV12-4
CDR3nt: TGTGCCAGCAGTCTAAGCGGGAGCATCGGGGAGCTGTTTTTT
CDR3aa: CASSLSGSIGELFF

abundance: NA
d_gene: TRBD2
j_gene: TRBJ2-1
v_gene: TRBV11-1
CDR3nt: TGTGCCAGCAGCTTGAGCGGGAGTTACAATGAGCAGTTCTTC
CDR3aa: CASSLSGSYNEQFF

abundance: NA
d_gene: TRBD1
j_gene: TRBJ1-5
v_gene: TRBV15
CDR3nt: TGTGCCACCAGCAGCTGGGACAGGGAAGGACAGCCCCAGCATTTT
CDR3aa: CATSSWDREGQPQHF

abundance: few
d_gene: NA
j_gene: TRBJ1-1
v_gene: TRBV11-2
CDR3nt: TGTGCCAGCAGCTTAGAAGGGATGAACACTGAAGCTTTCTTT
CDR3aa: CASSLEGMNTEAFF

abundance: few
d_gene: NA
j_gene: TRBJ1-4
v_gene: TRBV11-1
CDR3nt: TGTGCCAGCAGCTTAAACGGACAGCAAAATGAAAAACTGTTTTTT
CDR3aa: CASSLNGQQNEKLFF

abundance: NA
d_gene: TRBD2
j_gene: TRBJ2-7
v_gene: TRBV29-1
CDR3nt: TGCAGCGCCAAGCCTAGCGGGAACTCCTACGAGCAGTACTTC
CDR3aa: CSAKPSGNSYEQYF

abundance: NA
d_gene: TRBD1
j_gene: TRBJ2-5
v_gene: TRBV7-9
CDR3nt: TGTGCCAGCAGCCCCGGGACAGGGGGAGAGACCCAGTACTTC
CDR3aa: CASSPGTGGETQYF

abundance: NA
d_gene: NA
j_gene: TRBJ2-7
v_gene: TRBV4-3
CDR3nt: TGCGCCAGCAGCCAAGTGGGAGTGTGGGAGACTTCTGCCTACGAGCAGTACTTC
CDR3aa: CASSQVGVWETSAYEQYF

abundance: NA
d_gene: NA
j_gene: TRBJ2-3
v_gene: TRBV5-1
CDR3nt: TGCGCCAGCAGCTCTGGTCGGGCAGGGGAAGGGGACACAGATACGCAGTATTTT
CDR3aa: CASSSGRAGEGDTDTQYF

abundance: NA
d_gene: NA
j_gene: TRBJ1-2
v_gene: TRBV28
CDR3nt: TGTGCCAGCAGTTTACGGGGGGCGACCTATGGCTACACCTTC
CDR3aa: CASSLRGATYGYTF

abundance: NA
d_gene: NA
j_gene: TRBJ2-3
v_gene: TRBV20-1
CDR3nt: TGCAGTGCTATACTAGCCGGGTTTTCGGCAGATACGCAGTATTTT
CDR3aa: CSAILAGFSADTQYF

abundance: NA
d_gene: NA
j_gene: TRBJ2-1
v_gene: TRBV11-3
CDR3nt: TGTGCCAGCAGCGCTGGTTCCTACAATGAGCAGTTCTTC
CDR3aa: CASSAGSYNEQFF

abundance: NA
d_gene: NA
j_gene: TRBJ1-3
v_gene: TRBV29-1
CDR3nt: TGCAGCGTTTGGACACCTGGAAACACCATATATTTT
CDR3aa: CSVWTPGNTIYF

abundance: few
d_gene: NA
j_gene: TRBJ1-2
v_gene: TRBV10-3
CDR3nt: TGTGCCATCAGTGAACGGGATTCCAACTATGGCTACACCTTC
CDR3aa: CAISERDSNYGYTF

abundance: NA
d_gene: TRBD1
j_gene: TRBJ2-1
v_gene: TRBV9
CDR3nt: TGTGCCAGCAGCGTGGGATGGGCAGGGGGTAATGAGCAGTTCTTC
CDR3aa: CASSVGWAGGNEQFF

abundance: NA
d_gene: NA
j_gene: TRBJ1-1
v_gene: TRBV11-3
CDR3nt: TGTGCCAGCAGCTTAGTGGAGGGGACTGAAGCTTTCTTT
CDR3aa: CASSLVEGTEAFF

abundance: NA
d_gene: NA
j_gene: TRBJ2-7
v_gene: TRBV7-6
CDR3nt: TGTGCCAGCAGCCAGTTCGACGGGACCTACGAGCAGTACTTC
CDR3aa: CASSQFDGTYEQYF

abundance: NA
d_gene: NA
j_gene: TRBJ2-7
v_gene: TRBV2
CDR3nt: TGTGCCAGCAAAGGGAATGACTACGAGCAGTACTTC
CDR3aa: CASKGNDYEQYF

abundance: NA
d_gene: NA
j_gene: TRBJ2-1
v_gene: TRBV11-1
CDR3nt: TGTGCCAGCAGCTTACAACCGCTAGTTAGAGATTATGAGCAGTTCTTC
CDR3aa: CASSLQPLVRDYEQFF

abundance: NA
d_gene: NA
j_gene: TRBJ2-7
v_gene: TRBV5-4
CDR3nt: TGTGCCAGCAGCCCGGGACCCCAGGGTGGGGGCTCCTACGAGCAGTACTTC
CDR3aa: CASSPGPQGGGSYEQYF

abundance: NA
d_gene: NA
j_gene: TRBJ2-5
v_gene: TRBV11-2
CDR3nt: TGTGCCAGCAGAACCCCCAGGGATTTTAGGGAGACCCAGTACTTC
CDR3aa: CASRTPRDFRETQYF

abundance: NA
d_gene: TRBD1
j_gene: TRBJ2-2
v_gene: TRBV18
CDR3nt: TGTGCCAGCTCACCCCGACAGGGATGGTCCGGGGAGCTGTTTTTT
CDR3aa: CASSPRQGWSGELFF

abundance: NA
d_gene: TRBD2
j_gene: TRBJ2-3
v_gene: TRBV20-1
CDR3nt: TGCAGTGCTAGGAAAGGCGCGGGAGAATCAAGCACAGATACGCAGTATTTT
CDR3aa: CSARKGAGESSTDTQYF

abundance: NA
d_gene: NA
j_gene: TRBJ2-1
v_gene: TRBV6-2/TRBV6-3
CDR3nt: TGTGCCAGCAGTTACGGATTGCAGGGGAATGAGCAGTTCTTC
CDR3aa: CASSYGLQGNEQFF

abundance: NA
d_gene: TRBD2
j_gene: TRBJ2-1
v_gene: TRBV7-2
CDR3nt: TGTGCCAGCAGCTTAGCAGCGGGACCTTACAATGAGCAGTTCTTC
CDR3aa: CASSLAAGPYNEQFF

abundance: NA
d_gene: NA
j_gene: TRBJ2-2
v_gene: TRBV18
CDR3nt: TGTGCCAGCTCATCGGGGAGGACAGGAACGAACACCGGGGAGCTGTTTTTT
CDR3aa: CASSSGRTGTNTGELFF

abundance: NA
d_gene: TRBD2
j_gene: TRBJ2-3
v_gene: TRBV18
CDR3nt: TGTGCCAGCTCACCGGGACTAGCGGGGTACACAGATACGCAGTATTTT
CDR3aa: CASSPGLAGYTDTQYF

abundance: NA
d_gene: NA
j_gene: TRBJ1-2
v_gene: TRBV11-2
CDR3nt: TGTGCCAGCAGCTTAGAGCCGGGGAACTATGGCTACACCTTC
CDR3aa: CASSLEPGNYGYTF

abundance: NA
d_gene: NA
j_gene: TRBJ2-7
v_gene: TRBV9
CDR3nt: TGTGCCAGCAGCCCCCGGTCGGCCCCCTACGAGCAGTACTTC
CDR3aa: CASSPRSAPYEQYF

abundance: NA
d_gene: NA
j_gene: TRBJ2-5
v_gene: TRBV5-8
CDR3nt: TGTGCCAGCAGCCACGAAGGGACCCAGTACTTC
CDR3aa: CASSHEGTQYF

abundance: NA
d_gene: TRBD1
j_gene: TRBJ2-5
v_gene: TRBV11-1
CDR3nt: TGTGCCAGCAGCTTTGGACAGGGTGAAAAAGAGACCCAGTACTTC
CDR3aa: CASSFGQGEKETQYF

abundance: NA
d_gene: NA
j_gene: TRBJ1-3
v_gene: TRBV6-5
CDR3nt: TGTGCCAGCAGTTCCGGGCTCTCTGGAAACACCATATATTTT
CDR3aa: CASSSGLSGNTIYF